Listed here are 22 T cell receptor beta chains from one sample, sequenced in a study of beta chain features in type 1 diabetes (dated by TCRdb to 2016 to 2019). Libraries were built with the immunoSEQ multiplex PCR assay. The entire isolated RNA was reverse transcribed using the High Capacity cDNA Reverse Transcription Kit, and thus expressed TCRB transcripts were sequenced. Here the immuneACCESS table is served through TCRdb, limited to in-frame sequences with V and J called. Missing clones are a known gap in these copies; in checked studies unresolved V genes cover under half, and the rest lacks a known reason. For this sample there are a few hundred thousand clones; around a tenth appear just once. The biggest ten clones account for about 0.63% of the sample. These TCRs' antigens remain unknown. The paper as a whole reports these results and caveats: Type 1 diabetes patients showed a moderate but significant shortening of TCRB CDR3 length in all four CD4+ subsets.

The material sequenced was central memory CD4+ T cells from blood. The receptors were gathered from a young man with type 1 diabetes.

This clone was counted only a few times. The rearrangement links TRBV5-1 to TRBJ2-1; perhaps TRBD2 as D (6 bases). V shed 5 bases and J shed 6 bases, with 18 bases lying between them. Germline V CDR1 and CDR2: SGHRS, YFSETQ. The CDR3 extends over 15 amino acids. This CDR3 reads CASSNGGGTPNEQFF. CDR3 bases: TGCGCCAGCAGTAACGGTGGGGGGACTCCCAATGAGCAGTTCTTC.

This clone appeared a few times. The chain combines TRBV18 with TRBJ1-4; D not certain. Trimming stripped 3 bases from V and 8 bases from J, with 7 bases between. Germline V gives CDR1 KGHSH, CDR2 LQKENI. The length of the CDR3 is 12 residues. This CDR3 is CASSPEEEKLFF. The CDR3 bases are TGTGCCAGCTCACCTGAGGAAGAAAAACTGTTTTTT.

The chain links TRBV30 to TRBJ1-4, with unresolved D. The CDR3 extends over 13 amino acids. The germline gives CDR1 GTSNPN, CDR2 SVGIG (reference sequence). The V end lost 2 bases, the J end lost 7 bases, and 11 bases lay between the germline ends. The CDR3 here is CAWSPREAEKLFF. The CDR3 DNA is TGTGCCTGGAGTCCTCGGGAGGCTGAAAAACTGTTTTTT.

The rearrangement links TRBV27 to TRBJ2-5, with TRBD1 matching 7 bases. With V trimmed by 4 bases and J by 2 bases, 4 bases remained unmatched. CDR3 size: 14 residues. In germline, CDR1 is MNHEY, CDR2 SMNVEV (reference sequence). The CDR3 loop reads CASSSQGDQETQYF. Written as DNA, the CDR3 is TGTGCCAGCAGTTCTCAGGGGGATCAAGAGACCCAGTACTTC.

The chain's CDR3 is CASSPGNVEETQYF. The CDR3 DNA reads as TGTGCCAGCAGCCCAGGCAATGTAGAAGAGACCCAGTACTTC. This chain joins TRBV7-9 and TRBJ2-5, with unresolved D. This CDR3 region has 14 residues. Trimming shortened V by 5 bases and J by 3 bases, and 13 bases separated the two germline ends. Per the germline V gene, CDR1 is SEHNR and CDR2 is FQNEAQ (reference sequence). The full variable domain, completed using reference TRBV7-9 and TRBJ2-5, is DTGVSQNPRHKITKRGQNVTFRCDPISEHNRLYWYRQTLGQGPEFLTYFQNEAQLEKSRLLSDRFSAERPKGSFSTLEIQRTEQGDSAMYLCASSPGNVEETQYFGPGTRLLVL.

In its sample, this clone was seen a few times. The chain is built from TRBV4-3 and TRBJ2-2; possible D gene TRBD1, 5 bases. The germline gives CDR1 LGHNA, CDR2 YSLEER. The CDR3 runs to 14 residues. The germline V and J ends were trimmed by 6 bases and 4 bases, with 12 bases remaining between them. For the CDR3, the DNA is TGCGCCAGCAGAAGGGCTAGGGGCACCGGGGAGCTGTTTTTT. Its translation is CASRRARGTGELFF.

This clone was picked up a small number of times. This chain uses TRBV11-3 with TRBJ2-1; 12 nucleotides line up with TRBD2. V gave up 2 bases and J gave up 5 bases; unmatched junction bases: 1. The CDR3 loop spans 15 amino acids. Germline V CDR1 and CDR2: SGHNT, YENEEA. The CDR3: CASSLLAGGHNEQFF. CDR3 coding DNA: TGTGCCAGCAGCTTACTAGCGGGAGGGCACAATGAGCAGTTCTTC.

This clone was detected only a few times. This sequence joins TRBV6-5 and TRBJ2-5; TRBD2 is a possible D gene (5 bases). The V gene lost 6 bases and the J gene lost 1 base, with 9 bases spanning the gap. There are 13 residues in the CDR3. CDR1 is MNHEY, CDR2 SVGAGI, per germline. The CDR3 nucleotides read TGTGCCAGCAGAAGACTATCCCAAGAGACCCAGTACTTC. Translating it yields CASRRLSQETQYF.

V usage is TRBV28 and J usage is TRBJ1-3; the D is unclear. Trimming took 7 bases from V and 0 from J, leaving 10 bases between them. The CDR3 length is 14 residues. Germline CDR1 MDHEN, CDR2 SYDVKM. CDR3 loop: CASTLDSSGNTIYF. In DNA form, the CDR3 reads TGTGCCAGCACCCTAGACTCCTCTGGAAACACCATATATTTT.

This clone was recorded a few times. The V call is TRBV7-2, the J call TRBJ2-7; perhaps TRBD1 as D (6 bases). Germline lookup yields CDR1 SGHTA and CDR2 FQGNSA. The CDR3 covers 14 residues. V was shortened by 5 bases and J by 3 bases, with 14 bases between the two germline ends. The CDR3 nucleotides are TGTGCCAGCAGCCAAGATCAGGGGAGCTACGAGCAGTACTTC. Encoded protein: CASSQDQGSYEQYF.

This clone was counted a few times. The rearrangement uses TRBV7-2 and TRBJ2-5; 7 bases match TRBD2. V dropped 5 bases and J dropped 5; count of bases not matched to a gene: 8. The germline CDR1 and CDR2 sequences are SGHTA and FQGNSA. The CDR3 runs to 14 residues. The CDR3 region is CASSGSGGLETQYF. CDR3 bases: TGTGCCAGCAGCGGCTCGGGAGGATTGGAGACCCAGTACTTC.

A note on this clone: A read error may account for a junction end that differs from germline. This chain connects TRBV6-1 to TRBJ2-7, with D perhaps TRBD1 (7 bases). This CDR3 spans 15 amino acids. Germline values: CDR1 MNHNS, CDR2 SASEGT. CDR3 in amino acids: CASREGGGSQYEQYF. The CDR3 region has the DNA TGTGCCAGCAGGGAAGGAGGGGGCAGTCAATACGAGCAGTACTTC.

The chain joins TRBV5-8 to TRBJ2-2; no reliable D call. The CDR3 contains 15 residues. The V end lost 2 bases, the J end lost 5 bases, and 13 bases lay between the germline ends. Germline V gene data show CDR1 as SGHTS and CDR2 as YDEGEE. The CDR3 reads CASSFTIYSTGELFF. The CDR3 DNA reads TGTGCCAGCAGCTTTACCATTTATTCTACCGGGGAGCTGTTTTTT.

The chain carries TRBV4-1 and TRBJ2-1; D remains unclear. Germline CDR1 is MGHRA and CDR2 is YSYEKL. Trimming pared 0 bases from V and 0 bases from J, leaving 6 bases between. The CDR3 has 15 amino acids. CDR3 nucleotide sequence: TGCGCCAGCAGCCAAGAACAGAGCTCCTACAATGAGCAGTTCTTC. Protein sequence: CASSQEQSSYNEQFF.

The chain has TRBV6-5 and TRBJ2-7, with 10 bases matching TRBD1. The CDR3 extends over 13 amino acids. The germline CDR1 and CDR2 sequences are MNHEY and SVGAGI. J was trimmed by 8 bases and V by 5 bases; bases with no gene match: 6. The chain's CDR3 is CASSHRDRGKQYF. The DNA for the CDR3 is TGTGCCAGCAGTCACCGGGACAGGGGAAAGCAGTACTTC.

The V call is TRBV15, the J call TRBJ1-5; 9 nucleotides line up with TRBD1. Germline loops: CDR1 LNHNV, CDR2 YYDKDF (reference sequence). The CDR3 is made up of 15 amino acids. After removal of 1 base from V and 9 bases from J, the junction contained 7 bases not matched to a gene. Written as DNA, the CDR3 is TGTGCCACCAGCAGAGGGGACAGGGAAAATAGGCCCCAGCATTTT. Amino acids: CATSRGDRENRPQHF.

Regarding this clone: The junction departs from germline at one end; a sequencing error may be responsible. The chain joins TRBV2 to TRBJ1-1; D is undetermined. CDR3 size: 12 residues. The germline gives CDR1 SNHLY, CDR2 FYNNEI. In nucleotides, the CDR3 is TGTGCCAGCAGTTTCAGGAAGGGAGAAGTTTTCTTT. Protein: CASSFRKGEVFF.

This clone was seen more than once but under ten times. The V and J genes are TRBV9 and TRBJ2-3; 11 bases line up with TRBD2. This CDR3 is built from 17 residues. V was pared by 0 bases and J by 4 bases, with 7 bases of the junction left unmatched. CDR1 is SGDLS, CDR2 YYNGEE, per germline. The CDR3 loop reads CASSVATSGSFADTQYF. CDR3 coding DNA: TGTGCCAGCAGCGTAGCTACTAGCGGGAGTTTCGCAGATACGCAGTATTTT.

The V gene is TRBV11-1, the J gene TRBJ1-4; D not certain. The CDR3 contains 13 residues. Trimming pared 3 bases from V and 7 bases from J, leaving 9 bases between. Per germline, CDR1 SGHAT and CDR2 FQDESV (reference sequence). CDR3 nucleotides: TGTGCCAGCAGCTTCGTAGGCCGTGAAAAACTGTTTTTT. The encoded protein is CASSFVGREKLFF. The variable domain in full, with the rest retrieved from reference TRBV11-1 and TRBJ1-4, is EAEVAQSPRYKITEKSQAVAFWCDPISGHATLYWYRQILGQGPELLVQFQDESVVDDSQLPKDRFSAERLKGVDSTLKIQPAELGDSAMYLCASSFVGREKLFFGSGTQLSVL.

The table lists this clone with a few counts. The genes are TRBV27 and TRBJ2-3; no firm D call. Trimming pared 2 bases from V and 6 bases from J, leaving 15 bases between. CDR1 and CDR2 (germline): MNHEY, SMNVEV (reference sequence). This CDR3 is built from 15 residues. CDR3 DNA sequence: TGTGCCAGCAGTTTAAGACTCTCAAGTATGGATACGCAGTATTTT. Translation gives CASSLRLSSMDTQYF.

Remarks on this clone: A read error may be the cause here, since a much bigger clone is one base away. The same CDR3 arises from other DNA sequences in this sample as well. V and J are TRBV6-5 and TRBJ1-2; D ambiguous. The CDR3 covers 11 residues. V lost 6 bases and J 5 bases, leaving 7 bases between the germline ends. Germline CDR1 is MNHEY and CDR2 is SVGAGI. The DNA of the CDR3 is TGTGCCAGCAGCTCCGGATATGGCTACACCTTC. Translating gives CASSSGYGYTF.

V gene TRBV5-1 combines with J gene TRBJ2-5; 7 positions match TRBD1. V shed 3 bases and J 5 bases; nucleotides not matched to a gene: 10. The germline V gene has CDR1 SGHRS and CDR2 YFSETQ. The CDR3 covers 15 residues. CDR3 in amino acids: CASSSFDRVGETQYF. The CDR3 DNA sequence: TGCGCCAGCAGCTCATTCGACAGGGTGGGGGAGACCCAGTACTTC.